A single sample is the source of the 10 T cell receptor beta chains below, sequenced in a study of Ad26.COV2.S vaccination and SARS-CoV-2 variants. Here immunoSEQ multiplex PCR was the method, and the copy in TCRdb shows in-frame clones only, minus some. This table holds about 350,000 clones, 92% found once. The specimen was peripheral blood, collected after recovery from COVID-19. The receptors were gathered from a human donor who had recovered from COVID-19.

J is TRBJ2-3 and V is TRBV10-3; 10 bases are shared with TRBD2. V trimming: 3 bases; J trimming: 0 bases; junction bases outside the gene matches: 9. Germline loops: CDR1 ENHRY, CDR2 SYGVKD. CDR3 length: 18 amino acids. The chain's CDR3 is CAISDASGGRTSTDTQYF. In DNA form, the CDR3 reads TGTGCCATCAGTGACGCTAGCGGGGGTAGAACTAGCACAGATACGCAGTATTTT.

The CDR3 here is CSVLRSDEKLFF. The CDR3 nucleotides are TGCAGCGTCCTACGATCGGATGAAAAACTGTTTTTT. The gene calls are TRBV29-1 and TRBJ1-4; no reliable D call. Germline loops: CDR1 SQVTM, CDR2 ANQGSEA. Between the trimmed V and J ends, which lost 6 bases and 6 bases, there was a span of 11 bases. The CDR3 contains 12 residues.

The chain joins TRBV6-5 to TRBJ1-1; D is unresolved. Trimming stripped 4 bases from V and 1 base from J, with 10 bases between. This CDR3 is 14 amino acids long. CDR1 and CDR2 (germline): MNHEY, SVGAGI. CDR3 nucleotide sequence: TGTGCCAGCAGTTTTGGACGGACGAACACTGAAGCTTTCTTT. This sequence encodes CASSFGRTNTEAFF.

V gene TRBV7-2 combines with J gene TRBJ2-3; 10 positions agree with TRBD1. Germline lookup yields CDR1 SGHTA and CDR2 FQGNSA. Trimming took 3 bases from V and 2 from J; bases not matched to a gene: 5. The CDR3 consists of 16 residues. CDR3 region: CASSLGQGPLTDTQYF. Written as DNA, the CDR3 is TGTGCCAGCAGCTTGGGACAGGGGCCCCTCACAGATACGCAGTATTTT.

The rearrangement joins TRBV4-1 to TRBJ2-5, with a tentative D call TRBD2 (5 bases). CDR1 and CDR2 (germline): MGHRA, YSYEKL. Trimming pared 2 bases from V and 5 bases from J, leaving 9 bases between. This CDR3 comprises 13 residues. CDR3: CASSQMRVETQYF. The CDR3 DNA follows: TGCGCCAGCAGCCAAATGAGGGTGGAGACCCAGTACTTC.

This clone was seen once. V is TRBV10-3 and J is TRBJ2-7; D is unresolved. Germline V gene data show CDR1 as ENHRY and CDR2 as SYGVKD. There are 16 residues in the CDR3. Deletions cut 3 bases from V and 0 bases from J, with 15 bases between. CDR3 sequence (DNA): TGTGCCATCAGTGAAGGCTCAACAGCGAGCTCCTACGAGCAGTACTTC. This translates into CAISEGSTASSYEQYF.

The V gene is TRBV25-1, the J gene TRBJ1-1, with TRBD1 matching 10 bases. The CDR3 totals 14 residues. V lost 4 bases and J lost 5; bases outside the gene matches: 4. CDR1 is MGHDK and CDR2 is SYGVNS in the germline V gene. The CDR3, as DNA: TGTGCCAGCAGTGTGACAGGGGGCGTAACTGAAGCTTTCTTT. Its translation: CASSVTGGVTEAFF.

The rearrangement uses TRBV11-2 and TRBJ1-5; D is possibly TRBD1 (5 bases). V shed 10 bases and J shed 1 base, with 14 bases lying between them. This CDR3 is built from 14 residues. Looked up from germline, CDR1 is SGHAT and CDR2 is FQNNGV. CDR3 DNA: TGTGCCAAAGATCTGTGGGGGAGCAATCAGCCCCAGCATTTT. Translated: CAKDLWGSNQPQHF.

Comment on this clone: Other DNA sequences in this sample translate to the same CDR3. This chain joins TRBV5-1 and TRBJ2-5; D is ambiguous. The CDR3 sequence is 11 residues long. V was trimmed by 4 bases and J by 2 bases, leaving 3 bases between them. Per the germline V gene, CDR1 is SGHRS and CDR2 is YFSETQ. This CDR3 is CASSQQETQYF. The CDR3 DNA follows: TGCGCCAGCAGCCAACAAGAGACCCAGTACTTC.

The chain employs TRBV27 and TRBJ2-7; possibly TRBD2 for D (6 bases). Trimming removed 6 bases from V and 1 base from J, with 19 bases in between. This CDR3 region has 16 residues. Germline V CDR1 and CDR2: MNHEY, SMNVEV (reference sequence). Written as DNA, the CDR3 is TGTGCCAGCAGCCAAGACCAGGGACTGGGTTCCTACGAGCAGTACTTC. Translation gives CASSQDQGLGSYEQYF.